Below are 32 T cell receptor beta chains sequenced from a single sample in a study of CD8+ T cells in alopecia areata. It was cDNA, reverse transcribed from extracted RNA, that served as the sequencing template. The assay was immunoSEQ multiplex PCR, and TCRdb's table has in-frame clones only and misses some. The sample has 110,000 to 150,000 clones, about 59% seen once. Indicated treatment: oral pan-JAK inhibitor, 5-10 mg twice daily. The sequencing used CD8+ T cells sorted from blood, collected at week 4, from a patient treated with tofacitinib. These receptors were collected from a human donor with alopecia areata.

The chain is built from TRBV6-5 and TRBJ2-6; tentative D call: TRBD2 (5 bases). Germline CDR1 MNHEY, CDR2 SVGAGI. Trimming left V 4 bases short and J 1 base short, with 8 bases between. This CDR3 has 15 amino acids. The CDR3 region has the DNA TGTGCCAGCAGTTTGACGGGATCTGGGGCCAACGTCCTGACTTTC. Encoded protein: CASSLTGSGANVLTF.

The rearrangement links TRBV25-1 to TRBJ2-2; unclear D gene. Germline assignment: CDR1 MGHDK and CDR2 SYGVNS. The V end lost 6 bases, the J end lost 7 bases, and 6 bases lay between the germline ends. The CDR3 sequence is 11 residues long. CDR3 coding DNA: TGTGCCAGCAGGATAGGCGGGGAGCTGTTTTTT. It is translated as CASRIGGELFF.

This chain uses TRBV2 with TRBJ2-3; tentative D call: TRBD2 (5 bases). CDR3 length: 17 residues. The V end was cut by 3 bases, the J end by 0 bases, with 16 bases between. Germline V gene sequence: CDR1 SNHLY, CDR2 FYNNEI. CDR3 coding DNA: TGTGCCAGCAGTGAGTGGCTAGCTGGAACTAGCACAGATACGCAGTATTTT. Translated: CASSEWLAGTSTDTQYF.

The V call is TRBV2, the J call TRBJ2-5, with 8 bases fitting TRBD1. The CDR3 spans 18 residues. The germline V gene has CDR1 SNHLY and CDR2 FYNNEI. With V trimmed by 4 bases and J by 1 base, 14 bases remained unmatched. Written as DNA, the CDR3 is TGTGCCAGCAGTGGAAGGACAGGGTGGCAAGGCCCCCAAGAGACCCAGTACTTC. Translation: CASSGRTGWQGPQETQYF.

The table lists this clone with a few counts. CDR3 protein: CASSIDGGREQYF. The CDR3 DNA follows: TGTGCCAGTAGTATAGATGGAGGAAGGGAGCAGTACTTC. The chain carries TRBV19 and TRBJ2-7, with a possible D match to TRBD2 (5 bases). The germline V gene encodes CDR1 LNHDA and CDR2 SQIVND (reference sequence). CDR3 length: 13 residues. Trimming took off 0 bases at V and 7 bases at J, with 10 bases between the two ends. Using reference TRBV19 and TRBJ2-7 for the parts outside the CDR3, the full variable domain is DGGITQSPKYLFRKEGQNVTLSCEQNLNHDAMYWYRQDPGQGLRLIYYSQIVNDFQKGDIAEGYSVSREKKESFPLTVTSAQKNPTAFYLCASSIDGGREQYFGPGTRLTVT.

The chain joins TRBV2 to TRBJ1-5, with 9 bases matching TRBD1. The V segment lost 6 bases and the J segment 0 bases; nucleotides outside the gene matches: 3. The CDR3 contains 15 residues. Germline V gene data show CDR1 as SNHLY and CDR2 as FYNNEI. The CDR3 is CASRDRGYSNQPQHF. In DNA form, the CDR3 reads TGTGCCAGCAGGGACAGGGGATATAGCAATCAGCCCCAGCATTTT.

The J gene is TRBJ2-7, the V gene TRBV29-1, with a possible D match to TRBD1 (6 bases). Trimming took 5 bases from V and 3 from J, leaving 23 bases between them. The CDR3 is 16 amino acids. Germline values: CDR1 SQVTM, CDR2 ANQGSEA. The CDR3 sequence: CSVSGAEAAHGYEQYF. In DNA form, the CDR3 reads TGCAGCGTTTCAGGGGCTGAGGCCGCCCACGGCTACGAGCAGTACTTC.

The chain couples TRBV5-1 to TRBJ1-2; D unclear. Trimming removed 4 bases at V and 2 bases at J, with 6 bases between. CDR1 and CDR2 (germline): SGHRS, YFSETQ. CDR3 length: 12 amino acids. DNA for the CDR3: TGCGCCAGCAGCCGAGAAAACTATGGCTACACCTTC. As protein: CASSRENYGYTF.

The chain has TRBV5-6 and TRBJ2-1, with unresolved D. This CDR3 region has 15 residues. CDR1 and CDR2 from the germline V gene are SGHDT and YYEEEE. Trimming shortened V by 3 bases and J by 7 bases, and 17 bases separated the two germline ends. In DNA, the CDR3 is TGTGCCAGCAGCTCCAATCTCGAACTGGGGAATGAGCAGTTCTTC. Protein: CASSSNLELGNEQFF. Variable domain in full (rest from reference TRBV5-6 and TRBJ2-1): DAGVTQSPTHLIKTRGQQVTLRCSPKSGHDTVSWYQQALGQGPQFIFQYYEEEERQRGNFPDRFSGHQFPNYSSELNVNALLLGDSALYLCASSSNLELGNEQFFGPGTRLTVL.

This clone was seen a few times. The chain links TRBV11-2 to TRBJ2-7; D not resolved. Germline loops: CDR1 SGHAT, CDR2 FQNNGV. The CDR3 loop spans 12 amino acids. Trimming stripped 5 bases from V and 2 bases from J, with 7 bases between. The CDR3 protein is CASSQGPYEQYF. Here the CDR3 DNA reads TGTGCCAGCAGCCAAGGACCCTACGAGCAGTACTTC.

The CDR3 protein is CASSLGRQGRNEQFF. CDR3 in DNA: TGTGCCAGCAGTTTAGGCCGACAGGGTAGGAATGAGCAGTTCTTC. The chain couples TRBV27 to TRBJ2-1; 7 nucleotides line up with TRBD1. The V segment lost 2 bases and the J segment 7 bases; nucleotides outside the gene matches: 8. The CDR3 spans 15 residues. From germline, CDR1 is MNHEY and CDR2 SMNVEV (reference sequence).

This chain uses TRBV4-1 with TRBJ2-5, with D possibly being TRBD2 (5 bases). The end of the DNA is better explained by TRBJ2-7, so the J call may be wrong. Looked up from germline, CDR1 is MGHRA and CDR2 is YSYEKL. The CDR3 covers 14 residues. This CDR3 reads CASSQDAGGYEQYF. CDR3 in DNA: TGCGCCAGCAGCCAAGACGCGGGCGGATACGAGCAGTACTTC.

This rearrangement joins TRBV29-1 to TRBJ2-7; no clear D. V lost 6 bases to trimming and J lost 2 bases, with 11 bases between them. Germline V gene lookup returns CDR1 SQVTM and CDR2 ANQGSEA. The CDR3 loop spans 12 amino acids. The CDR3 DNA sequence: TGCAGCGTGCAGCCAGCCCCCTACGAGCAGTACTTC. Translating gives CSVQPAPYEQYF.

This rearrangement joins TRBV30 to TRBJ2-3; possible D gene TRBD2, 6 bases. In germline, CDR1 is GTSNPN, CDR2 SVGIG (reference sequence). Trimming removed 5 bases at V and 5 bases at J, with 8 bases between. The CDR3 sequence is 11 residues long. CDR3 sequence reads: CAWVGGDTQYF. The CDR3 DNA reads as TGTGCCTGGGTGGGAGGAGATACGCAGTATTTT.

This clone has a handful of counts. The rearrangement joins TRBV5-5 to TRBJ2-3; weak D call: TRBD1 (5 bases). This CDR3 contains 16 residues. Per the germline V gene, CDR1 is SGHKS and CDR2 is YYEKEE (reference sequence). V was pared by 1 base and J by 2 bases, with 14 bases between. CDR3 coding DNA: TGTGCCAGCAGCTTGACCGTAGGGGTGGTCACAGATACGCAGTATTTT. Residues: CASSLTVGVVTDTQYF.

V usage is TRBV27 and J usage is TRBJ2-2, with TRBD1 matching over 7 bases. The V gene's germline CDR1 is MNHEY and CDR2 SMNVEV (reference sequence). V shed 11 bases and J 4 bases; nucleotides not matched to a gene: 10. The CDR3 consists of 14 residues. CDR3 bases: TGTGCCCTCCCCGGGGACAGACTCACCGGGGAGCTGTTTTTT. Residues: CALPGDRLTGELFF.

The rearrangement uses TRBV2 and TRBJ1-1, with 7 nucleotides matching TRBD1. The J segment lost 1 base and the V segment lost 11 bases, leaving 13 bases of the junction unmatched. Germline values: CDR1 SNHLY, CDR2 FYNNEI. This CDR3 is built from 15 residues. CDR3 in amino acids: CAYLPDRDENTEAFF. CDR3 nucleotide sequence: TGTGCCTACCTGCCCGACAGGGACGAGAACACTGAAGCTTTCTTT.

This clone was counted a single time. This chain uses TRBV6-5 with TRBJ2-7; D is unclear. With 0 bases removed from V and 2 bases from J, the gap between germline ends came to 8 bases. The CDR3 has 14 amino acids. The germline gives CDR1 MNHEY, CDR2 SVGAGI. The CDR3 DNA follows: TGTGCCAGCAGTTACTCGAAAGGTACCTACGAGCAGTACTTC. Translating it yields CASSYSKGTYEQYF.

In this sample, this clone turned up a few times. The chain joins TRBV9 to TRBJ1-1; D is unclear. Trimming shortened V by 4 bases and J by 5 bases, and 12 bases separated the two germline ends. The germline V gene has CDR1 SGDLS and CDR2 YYNGEE. This CDR3 is 13 amino acids long. The CDR3 coding sequence is TGTGCCAGCAGCTTGGGCGCGAGTACTGAAGCTTTCTTT. Protein product: CASSLGASTEAFF. Supplemented by reference TRBV9 and TRBJ1-1, the full variable domain reads DSGVTQTPKHLITATGQRVTLRCSPRSGDLSVYWYQQSLDQGLQFLIQYYNGEERAKGNILERFSAQQFPDLHSELNLSSLELGDSALYFCASSLGASTEAFFGQGTRLTVV.

The gene calls are TRBV4-3 and TRBJ2-5; D is possibly TRBD1 or TRBD2 (6 bases each). The CDR3 consists of 17 residues. CDR1 is LGHNA, CDR2 YSLEER, per germline. Trimming took 3 bases from V and 2 from J, leaving 19 bases between them. DNA for the CDR3: TGCGCCAGCAGCCAGGTCTATGGGGGGCGTCGACAAGAGACCCAGTACTTC. Its protein is CASSQVYGGRRQETQYF.

The chain links TRBV5-1 to TRBJ2-7; 10 positions agree with TRBD1. Germline assignment: CDR1 SGHRS and CDR2 YFSETQ. This CDR3 contains 14 residues. The V and J ends lost 3 bases and 0 bases, in that order; junction bases with no gene match: 0. The CDR3 nucleotides read TGCGCCAGCAGCTGGGACAGGGGCTCCTACGAGCAGTACTTC. As protein: CASSWDRGSYEQYF.

The V gene is TRBV30, the J gene TRBJ2-2; 7 bases are a match to TRBD1. Germline V gene lookup returns CDR1 GTSNPN and CDR2 SVGIG (reference sequence). V was pared by 1 base and J by 7 bases, with 3 bases of the junction left unmatched. CDR3 length equals 13 residues. CDR3 sequence (DNA): TGTGCCTGGAGTGAGGGGGCGGGCGGGGAGCTGTTTTTT. This gives the protein CAWSEGAGGELFF.

The chain employs TRBV5-1 and TRBJ2-5; no firm D call. The germline V gene encodes CDR1 SGHRS and CDR2 YFSETQ. The CDR3 runs 15 residues. Trimming left V 0 bases short and J 1 base short, with 10 bases between. CDR3: CASSLGVSPQETQYF. The DNA of the CDR3 is TGCGCCAGCAGCTTGGGGGTCAGTCCCCAAGAGACCCAGTACTTC.

V usage is TRBV6-1 and J usage is TRBJ2-1; TRBD2 agrees at 13 bases. From germline, CDR1 is MNHNS and CDR2 SASEGT. CDR3 length: 14 amino acids. The V segment lost 6 bases and the J segment 8 bases; nucleotides outside the gene matches: 4. The CDR3 reads CASSTSGGGYEQFF. The CDR3 DNA sequence: TGTGCCAGCAGCACTAGCGGGGGGGGATATGAGCAGTTCTTC.

The chain links TRBV4-2 to TRBJ1-2; D uncertain. Per the germline V gene, CDR1 is LGHNA and CDR2 is YNFKEQ. The CDR3 spans 14 residues. The ends were cut back, 0 bases at V and 4 bases at J, with 9 bases in the middle. The DNA of the CDR3 is TGTGCCAGCAGCCAAGACAATTCGCTCTATGGCTACACCTTC. This translates into CASSQDNSLYGYTF.

The V and J genes are TRBV6-5 and TRBJ2-5; 7 nucleotides match TRBD2. Germline V gives CDR1 MNHEY, CDR2 SVGAGI. This CDR3 comprises 15 residues. Trimming at V came to 6 bases and at J to 0 bases, leaving 7 bases not matched to a gene. CDR3 sequence: CASRLGLLNQETQYF. CDR3 DNA: TGTGCCAGCAGATTGGGACTACTCAACCAAGAGACCCAGTACTTC.

This CDR3 reads CASSERQGYQPQHF. CDR3 in DNA: TGTGCCAGCAGTGAAAGACAGGGATATCAGCCCCAGCATTTT. This chain joins TRBV6-1 and TRBJ1-5; TRBD1 matches 7 bases. CDR3 length equals 14 residues. Trimming cost V 2 bases and J 5 bases; bases outside gene matches: 3. Germline CDR1 reads MNHNS; CDR2 reads SASEGT.

The CDR3 region is CASSTTSGRADTQYF. For the CDR3, the DNA is TGTGCCAGCAGCACGACCTCCGGGCGGGCAGATACGCAGTATTTT. This chain joins TRBV7-9 and TRBJ2-3; a possible D gene is TRBD2 (5 bases). From germline, CDR1 is SEHNR and CDR2 FQNEAQ (reference sequence). The CDR3 covers 15 residues. V was clipped by 5 bases and J by 4 bases, with 16 bases between them.

The chain has TRBV30 and TRBJ2-7; the D is unclear. CDR3 size: 13 residues. V gave up 0 bases and J gave up 5 bases, with 11 bases separating them. Germline CDR1 is GTSNPN and CDR2 is SVGIG (reference sequence). Here the CDR3 reads CAWSVDSGDEQYF. The DNA for the CDR3 is TGTGCCTGGAGTGTAGATTCTGGGGACGAGCAGTACTTC.

The genes are TRBV12-5 and TRBJ2-7; possibly TRBD1 or TRBD2 for D (6 bases each). Germline values: CDR1 LGHNT, CDR2 FRNRAP. Trimming removed 0 bases from V and 6 bases from J, with 12 bases in between. This CDR3 is built from 14 residues. The CDR3 region has the DNA TGTGCTAGTGGTTTGGTACGAAGGGGGGTCGAGCAGTACTTC. It specifies CASGLVRRGVEQYF.

V and J are TRBV13 and TRBJ2-1; weak D call: TRBD1 (6 bases). The CDR3 totals 11 residues. V lost 4 bases and J 9 bases, leaving 7 bases between the germline ends. CDR1 and CDR2 from the germline V gene are PRHDT and FYEKMQ (reference sequence). The CDR3, as DNA: TGTGCCAGCAGCTCAGGGGCTGAGCAGTTCTTC. Translating gives CASSSGAEQFF.

The CDR3 sequence: CASSYSEGTGELFF. DNA of the CDR3: TGTGCCAGCAGTTACTCAGAAGGGACCGGGGAGCTGTTTTTT. The chain couples TRBV6-6 to TRBJ2-2; D uncertain. The germline V gene has CDR1 MNHNY and CDR2 SVGAGI (reference sequence). The CDR3 spans 14 residues. Trimming left V 0 bases short and J 5 bases short, with 7 bases between.